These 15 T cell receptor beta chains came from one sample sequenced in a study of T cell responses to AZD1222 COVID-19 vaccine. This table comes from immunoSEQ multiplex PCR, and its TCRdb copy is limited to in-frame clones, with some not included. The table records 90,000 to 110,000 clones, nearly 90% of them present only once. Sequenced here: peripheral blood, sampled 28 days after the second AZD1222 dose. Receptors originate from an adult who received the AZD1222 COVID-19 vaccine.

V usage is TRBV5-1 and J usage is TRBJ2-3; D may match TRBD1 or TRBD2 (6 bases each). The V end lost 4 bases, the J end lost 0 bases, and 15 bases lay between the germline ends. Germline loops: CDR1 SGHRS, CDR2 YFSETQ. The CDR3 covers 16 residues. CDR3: CASSARGTTSTDTQYF. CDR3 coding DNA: TGCGCCAGCAGCGCCCGCGGGACAACTAGCACAGATACGCAGTATTTT.

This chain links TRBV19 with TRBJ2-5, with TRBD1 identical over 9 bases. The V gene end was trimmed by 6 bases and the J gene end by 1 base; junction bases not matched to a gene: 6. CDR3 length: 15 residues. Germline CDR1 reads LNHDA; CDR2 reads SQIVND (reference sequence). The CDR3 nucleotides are TGTGCCAGTAGCAGGGACAGGGCCCCCCAAGAGACCCAGTACTTC. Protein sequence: CASSRDRAPQETQYF. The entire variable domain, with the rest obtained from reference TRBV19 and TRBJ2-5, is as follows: DGGITQSPKYLFRKEGQNVTLSCEQNLNHDAMYWYRQDPGQGLRLIYYSQIVNDFQKGDIAEGYSVSREKKESFPLTVTSAQKNPTAFYLCASSRDRAPQETQYFGPGTRLLVL.

CDR3: CASSYGGSSTGELFF. In DNA form, the CDR3 reads TGTGCCAGCAGTTATGGCGGGAGTAGCACCGGGGAGCTGTTTTTT. V and J are TRBV6-2 or TRBV6-3 and TRBJ2-2, with TRBD2 matching over 7 bases. Unmatched junction bases numbered 5, after V lost 3 bases and J lost 4 bases. The CDR3 sequence is 15 residues long. Per germline, CDR1 MNHEY and CDR2 SVGEGT.

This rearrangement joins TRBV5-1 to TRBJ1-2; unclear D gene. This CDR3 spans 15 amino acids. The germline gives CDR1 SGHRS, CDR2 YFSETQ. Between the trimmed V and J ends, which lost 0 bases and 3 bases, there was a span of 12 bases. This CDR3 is CASSLGASVDYGYTF. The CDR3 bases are TGCGCCAGCAGCTTGGGGGCAAGCGTGGACTATGGCTACACCTTC. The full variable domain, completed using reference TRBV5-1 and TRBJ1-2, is KAGVTQTPRYLIKTRGQQVTLSCSPISGHRSVSWYQQTPGQGLQFLFEYFSETQRNKGNFPGRFSGRQFSNSRSEMNVSTLELGDSALYLCASSLGASVDYGYTFGSGTRLTVV.

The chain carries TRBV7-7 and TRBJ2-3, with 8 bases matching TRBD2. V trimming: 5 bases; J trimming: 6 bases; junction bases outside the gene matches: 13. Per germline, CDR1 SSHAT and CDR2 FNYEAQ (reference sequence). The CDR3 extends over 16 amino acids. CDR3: CASSPRGGTRPDTQYF. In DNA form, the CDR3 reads TGTGCCAGCAGCCCCCGGGGAGGGACTAGGCCGGATACGCAGTATTTT.

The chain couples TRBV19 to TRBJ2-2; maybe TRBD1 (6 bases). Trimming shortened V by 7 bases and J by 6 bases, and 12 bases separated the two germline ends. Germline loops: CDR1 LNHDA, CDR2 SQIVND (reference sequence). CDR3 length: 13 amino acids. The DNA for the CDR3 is TGTGCCAGTAAACACAGGGCCGCCGGGGAGCTGTTTTTT. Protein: CASKHRAAGELFF.

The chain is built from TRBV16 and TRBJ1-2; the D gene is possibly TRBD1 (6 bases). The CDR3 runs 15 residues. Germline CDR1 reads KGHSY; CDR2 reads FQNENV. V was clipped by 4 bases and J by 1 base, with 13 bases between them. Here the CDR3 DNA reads TGTGCCAGCAGCCCCGACAGGATCCTTAACTATGGCTACACCTTC. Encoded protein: CASSPDRILNYGYTF.

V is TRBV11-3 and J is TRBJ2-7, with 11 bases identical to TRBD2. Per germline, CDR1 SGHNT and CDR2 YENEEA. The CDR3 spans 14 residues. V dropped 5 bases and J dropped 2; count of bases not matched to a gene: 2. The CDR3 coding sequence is TGTGCCAGCAGCCCGGGACTAGCGGCCTACGAGCAGTACTTC. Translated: CASSPGLAAYEQYF.

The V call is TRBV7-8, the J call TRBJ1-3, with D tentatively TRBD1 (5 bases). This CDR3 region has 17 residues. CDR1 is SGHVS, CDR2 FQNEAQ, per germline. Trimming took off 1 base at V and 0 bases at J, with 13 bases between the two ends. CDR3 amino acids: CASSLVSGDSSGNTIYF. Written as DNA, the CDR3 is TGTGCCAGCAGCTTAGTTTCGGGGGATTCCTCTGGAAACACCATATATTTT.

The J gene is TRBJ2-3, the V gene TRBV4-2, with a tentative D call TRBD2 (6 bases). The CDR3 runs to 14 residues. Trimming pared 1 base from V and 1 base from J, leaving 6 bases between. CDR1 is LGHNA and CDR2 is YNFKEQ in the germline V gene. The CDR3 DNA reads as TGTGCCAGCAGCCAAGGGGGGGGCACAGATACGCAGTATTTT. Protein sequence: CASSQGGGTDTQYF.

The CDR3 DNA sequence: TGTGCCAGCAGCCCCGGAGGTGGGCTGCGCCACGAGCAGTACTTC. Its protein is CASSPGGGLRHEQYF. V is TRBV7-7 and J is TRBJ2-7; D possibly corresponds to TRBD2 (5 bases). Germline loops: CDR1 SSHAT, CDR2 FNYEAQ (reference sequence). Trimming removed 5 bases from V and 5 bases from J, with 19 bases in between. The CDR3 is made up of 15 amino acids.

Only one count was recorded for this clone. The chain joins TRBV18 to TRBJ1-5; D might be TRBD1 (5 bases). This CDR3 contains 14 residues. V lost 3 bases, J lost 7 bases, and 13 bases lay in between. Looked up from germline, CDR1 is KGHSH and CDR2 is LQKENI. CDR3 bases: TGTGCCAGCTCACCCGGCTTGGGGGGGCAGCCCCAGCATTTT. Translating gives CASSPGLGGQPQHF.

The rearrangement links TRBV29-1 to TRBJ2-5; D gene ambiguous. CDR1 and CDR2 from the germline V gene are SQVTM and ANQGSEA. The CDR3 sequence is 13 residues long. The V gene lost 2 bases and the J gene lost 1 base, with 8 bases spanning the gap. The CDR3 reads CSVEKSFQETQYF. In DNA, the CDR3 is TGCAGCGTTGAAAAAAGCTTCCAAGAGACCCAGTACTTC.

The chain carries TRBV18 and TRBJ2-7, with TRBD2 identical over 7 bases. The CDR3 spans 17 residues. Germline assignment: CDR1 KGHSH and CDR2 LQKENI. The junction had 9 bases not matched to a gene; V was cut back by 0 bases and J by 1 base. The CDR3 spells CASSPPRGASGSYEQYF. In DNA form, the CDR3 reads TGTGCCAGCTCACCACCCCGAGGGGCTAGCGGTTCCTACGAGCAGTACTTC.

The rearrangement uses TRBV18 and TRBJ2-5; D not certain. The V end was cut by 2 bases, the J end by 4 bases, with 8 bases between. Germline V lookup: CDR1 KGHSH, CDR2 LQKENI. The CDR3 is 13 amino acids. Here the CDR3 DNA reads TGTGCCAGCTCACCAATAGTGCGAGAGACCCAGTACTTC. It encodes CASSPIVRETQYF.